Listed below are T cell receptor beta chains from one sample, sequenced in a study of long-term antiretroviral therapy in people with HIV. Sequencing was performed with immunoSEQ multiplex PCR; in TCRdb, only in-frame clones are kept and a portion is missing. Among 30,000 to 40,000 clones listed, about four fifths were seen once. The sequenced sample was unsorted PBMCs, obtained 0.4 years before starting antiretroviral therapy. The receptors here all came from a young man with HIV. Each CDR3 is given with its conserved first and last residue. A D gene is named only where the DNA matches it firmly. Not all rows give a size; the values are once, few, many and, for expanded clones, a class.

CDR3 protein: CASSLGQGAKDTQYF; CDR3 DNA: TGTGCCAGCAGCTTGGGCCAGGGGGCTAAAGATACGCAGTATTTT; J gene: TRBJ2-3; D gene: TRBD1; clone size: -; V gene: TRBV5-4
CDR3 protein: CASSGDRLDTGELFF; CDR3 DNA: TGTGCCAGCAGCGGGGACAGGTTGGACACCGGGGAGCTGTTTTTT; J gene: TRBJ2-2; D gene: TRBD1; clone size: -; V gene: TRBV5-4
CDR3 protein: CASTPGQFNEKLFF; CDR3 DNA: TGCGCCAGCACCCCGGGACAGTTTAATGAAAAACTGTTTTTT; J gene: TRBJ1-4; D gene: TRBD1; clone size: -; V gene: TRBV5-1
CDR3 protein: CASSQVITDVANGYTF; CDR3 DNA: TGTGCCAGCAGCCAAGTTATAACAGATGTGGCGAATGGCTACACCTTC; J gene: TRBJ1-2; D gene: -; clone size: -; V gene: TRBV4-2
CDR3 protein: CASSLSGNYGYTF; CDR3 DNA: TGTGCCAGCAGTTTGTCAGGGAACTATGGCTACACCTTC; J gene: TRBJ1-2; D gene: -; clone size: -; V gene: TRBV27
CDR3 protein: CASSYVGARTDTQYF; CDR3 DNA: TGTGCCAGCAGTTACGTGGGAGCCCGCACAGATACGCAGTATTTT; J gene: TRBJ2-3; D gene: -; clone size: -; V gene: TRBV6-5
CDR3 protein: CASQTSGTSDTQYF; CDR3 DNA: TGCGCCAGCCAAACTAGCGGAACCTCAGATACGCAGTATTTT; J gene: TRBJ2-3; D gene: TRBD2; clone size: -; V gene: TRBV5-1
CDR3 protein: CATSRVQGIYGYTF; CDR3 DNA: TGTGCCACCAGCAGAGTTCAGGGGATCTATGGCTACACCTTC; J gene: TRBJ1-2; D gene: -; clone size: -; V gene: TRBV15
CDR3 protein: CASGRKYGSYEQYF; CDR3 DNA: TGTGCCAGCGGCAGGAAGTACGGCTCCTACGAGCAGTACTTC; J gene: TRBJ2-7; D gene: -; clone size: -; V gene: TRBV5-8
CDR3 protein: CAWSWGRWGYEQYF; CDR3 DNA: TGTGCCTGGAGTTGGGGCAGGTGGGGCTACGAGCAGTACTTC; J gene: TRBJ2-7; D gene: -; clone size: -; V gene: TRBV30
CDR3 protein: CAWSRLAGDDTQYF; CDR3 DNA: TGTGCCTGGAGTCGACTAGCGGGAGACGATACGCAGTATTTT; J gene: TRBJ2-3; D gene: TRBD2; clone size: medium-sized; V gene: TRBV30
CDR3 protein: CASSQDFETQYF; CDR3 DNA: TGCGCCAGCAGCCAAGATTTTGAGACCCAGTACTTC; J gene: TRBJ2-5; D gene: -; clone size: -; V gene: TRBV4-1
CDR3 protein: CASSQVYITASGNTIYF; CDR3 DNA: TGCGCCAGCAGCCAAGTTTACATCACCGCCTCTGGAAACACCATATATTTT; J gene: TRBJ1-3; D gene: -; clone size: once; V gene: TRBV4-1
CDR3 protein: CASSQGLRGPGTMNTEAFF; CDR3 DNA: TGCGCCAGCAGCCAAGGGCTTAGGGGCCCAGGTACTATGAACACTGAAGCTTTCTTT; J gene: TRBJ1-1; D gene: -; clone size: -; V gene: TRBV4-1
CDR3 protein: CASTLGSGMANVLTF; CDR3 DNA: TGCGCCAGCACCTTAGGATCCGGGATGGCCAACGTCCTGACTTTC; J gene: TRBJ2-6; D gene: -; clone size: -; V gene: TRBV5-1
CDR3 protein: CASSVGGTFTDTQYF; CDR3 DNA: TGTGCCAGCAGTGTTGGGGGGACCTTCACTGATACGCAGTATTTT; J gene: TRBJ2-3; D gene: -; clone size: once; V gene: TRBV6-4
CDR3 protein: CASRPGGGNYGYTF; CDR3 DNA: TGTGCCAGCAGGCCAGGGGGCGGCAACTATGGCTACACCTTC; J gene: TRBJ1-2; D gene: TRBD1; clone size: -; V gene: TRBV6-5
CDR3 protein: CASSLMSGQGQETQYF; CDR3 DNA: TGTGCCAGCAGCTTGATGAGTGGGCAGGGCCAAGAGACCCAGTACTTC; J gene: TRBJ2-5; D gene: -; clone size: -; V gene: TRBV5-5
CDR3 protein: CASSLSPSAGAGELFF; CDR3 DNA: TGTGCCAGCAGCTTATCCCCTAGCGCGGGCGCCGGGGAGCTGTTTTTT; J gene: TRBJ2-2; D gene: -; clone size: -; V gene: TRBV7-2
CDR3 protein: CASSPHPPGLAGATYEQYF; CDR3 DNA: TGTGCCAGCAGCCCCCATCCGCCGGGACTAGCGGGGGCAACCTACGAGCAGTACTTC; J gene: TRBJ2-7; D gene: TRBD2; clone size: -; V gene: TRBV7-3
CDR3 protein: CASSVGTEPNYGYTF; CDR3 DNA: TGTGCCAGCAGTGTAGGGACAGAGCCTAACTATGGCTACACCTTC; J gene: TRBJ1-2; D gene: TRBD1; clone size: -; V gene: TRBV6-1
CDR3 protein: CASSQWIGYNEQFF; CDR3 DNA: TGTGCCAGCAGCCAATGGATCGGCTACAATGAGCAGTTCTTC; J gene: TRBJ2-1; D gene: -; clone size: -; V gene: TRBV13
CDR3 protein: CASSQESPAGGPNEQFF; CDR3 DNA: TGTGCCAGCAGCCAAGAGAGCCCAGCGGGAGGGCCTAATGAGCAGTTCTTC; J gene: TRBJ2-1; D gene: TRBD2; clone size: -; V gene: TRBV4-2
CDR3 protein: CASKREGRETQYF; CDR3 DNA: TGTGCCAGCAAACGGGAGGGCCGAGAGACCCAGTACTTC; J gene: TRBJ2-5; D gene: TRBD2; clone size: -; V gene: TRBV27
CDR3 protein: CASSDGGEQETQYF; CDR3 DNA: TGTGCCAGCAGCGACGGGGGGGAACAAGAGACCCAGTACTTC; J gene: TRBJ2-5; D gene: TRBD2; clone size: -; V gene: TRBV7-3
CDR3 protein: CATSRDTKGDYGYTF; CDR3 DNA: TGTGCCACCAGCAGAGATACGAAGGGCGACTATGGCTACACCTTC; J gene: TRBJ1-2; D gene: -; clone size: -; V gene: TRBV15
CDR3 protein: CASSVSILGGASAGELFF; CDR3 DNA: TGTGCCAGCAGCGTTAGTATACTTGGGGGGGCCTCAGCCGGGGAGCTGTTTTTT; J gene: TRBJ2-2; D gene: -; clone size: -; V gene: TRBV7-2
CDR3 protein: CASSQDMVGTDTQYF; CDR3 DNA: TGCGCCAGCAGCCAAGACATGGTAGGGACAGATACGCAGTATTTT; J gene: TRBJ2-3; D gene: -; clone size: large; V gene: TRBV4-3
CDR3 protein: CAWRPRGEGGYTF; CDR3 DNA: TGTGCCTGGCGTCCCAGGGGGGAAGGCGGCTACACCTTC; J gene: TRBJ1-2; D gene: TRBD1; clone size: -; V gene: TRBV30
CDR3 protein: CASSQDISQTVRVSEQYF; CDR3 DNA: TGTGCCAGCAGCCAAGATATTAGTCAGACTGTAAGGGTCTCCGAGCAGTACTTC; J gene: TRBJ2-7; D gene: -; clone size: -; V gene: TRBV4-2
CDR3 protein: CASSLASEASEKLFF; CDR3 DNA: TGTGCCAGCAGCTTAGCCTCGGAGGCCTCTGAAAAACTGTTTTTT; J gene: TRBJ1-4; D gene: -; clone size: -; V gene: TRBV7-2
CDR3 protein: CASSYSRDLYGYTF; CDR3 DNA: TGTGCCAGCAGTTACTCACGGGACCTCTATGGCTACACCTTC; J gene: TRBJ1-2; D gene: -; clone size: -; V gene: TRBV6-5
CDR3 protein: CASRHGDRPYGYTF; CDR3 DNA: TGTGCCAGCAGACATGGAGACAGACCGTATGGCTACACCTTC; J gene: TRBJ1-2; D gene: -; clone size: -; V gene: TRBV14
CDR3 protein: CATSRDPGSEAFF; CDR3 DNA: TGTGCCACCAGCAGAGATCCAGGGTCTGAAGCTTTCTTT; J gene: TRBJ1-1; D gene: -; clone size: -; V gene: TRBV15
CDR3 protein: CASSQVNGRDADTQYF; CDR3 DNA: TGTGCCAGCAGCCAGGTCAACGGGAGGGACGCAGATACGCAGTATTTT; J gene: TRBJ2-3; D gene: TRBD2; clone size: -; V gene: TRBV14
CDR3 protein: CASSLGGQAEAFF; CDR3 DNA: TGTGCCAGCAGCTTAGGTGGACAGGCTGAAGCTTTCTTT; J gene: TRBJ1-1; D gene: TRBD1; clone size: -; V gene: TRBV11-3
CDR3 protein: CASSLATSGNSAQYF; CDR3 DNA: TGCGCCAGCAGCTTGGCGACTAGCGGGAATAGCGCGCAGTATTTT; J gene: TRBJ2-3; D gene: TRBD2; clone size: -; V gene: TRBV5-1
CDR3 protein: CASSLEAHPSVPQHF; CDR3 DNA: TGTGCCAGCAGCTTGGAGGCGCACCCTAGTGTGCCCCAGCATTTT; J gene: TRBJ1-5; D gene: -; clone size: few; V gene: TRBV5-6
CDR3 protein: CASSYSPGRDEQYF; CDR3 DNA: TGTGCCAGCAGTTACTCGCCAGGGAGGGACGAGCAGTACTTC; J gene: TRBJ2-7; D gene: TRBD2; clone size: -; V gene: TRBV6-5
CDR3 protein: CASSQGFGPSDPEQYF; CDR3 DNA: TGTGCCAGCAGCCAAGGGTTCGGCCCGTCCGACCCCGAGCAGTACTTC; J gene: TRBJ2-7; D gene: -; clone size: -; V gene: TRBV14
CDR3 protein: CASSLRTESTDTQYF; CDR3 DNA: TGTGCCAGCAGCCTCCGGACAGAAAGCACAGATACGCAGTATTTT; J gene: TRBJ2-3; D gene: -; clone size: -; V gene: TRBV21-1